These 25 T cell receptor beta chains share one sample of origin, sequenced in a study of T cell responses to AZD1222 COVID-19 vaccine. Assay: immunoSEQ multiplex PCR; the TCRdb copy retains only in-frame clones and omits some. The table has fewer than 150,000 clones, around 93% seen once. This specimen consisted of peripheral blood, obtained on day 0 of AZD1222 vaccination. The receptors come from an adult in good health.

This clone appeared a few times. The chain carries TRBV5-1 and TRBJ1-2; TRBD1 agrees at 7 bases. The V gene end was trimmed by 4 bases and the J gene end by 5 bases; junction bases not matched to a gene: 8. Germline V gene lookup returns CDR1 SGHRS and CDR2 YFSETQ. The CDR3 runs 14 residues. The CDR3 DNA reads TGCGCCAGCAGCCAGGACGGGACAGTTTATGGCTACACCTTC. It translates to CASSQDGTVYGYTF.

The J gene is TRBJ1-6, the V gene TRBV12-5, with D perhaps matching TRBD1 (5 bases). CDR1 LGHNT and CDR2 FRNRAP come from the germline V gene. The CDR3 spans 12 residues. V was cut by 5 bases and J by 10 bases, with 9 bases left in between. CDR3 sequence (DNA): TGTGCTAGTGGTATAGACAGCTCACCCCTCCACTTT. It yields the protein CASGIDSSPLHF.

This clone occurred a few times. This chain joins TRBV5-8 and TRBJ2-7; D not resolved. The CDR3 spans 15 residues. The germline V and J ends were trimmed by 0 bases and 2 bases, with 12 bases remaining between them. Germline V gene lookup returns CDR1 SGHTS and CDR2 YDEGEE. CDR3 region: CASSLGYDGPYEQYF. The CDR3 region has the DNA TGTGCCAGCAGCTTGGGATACGACGGGCCCTACGAGCAGTACTTC.

The DNA for the CDR3 is TGTGCCAGCAGTTACTCGAGCAGAGCAGAGACCCAGTACTTC. As protein: CASSYSSRAETQYF. This chain joins TRBV6-6 and TRBJ2-5; D uncertain. Germline V CDR1 and CDR2: MNHNY, SVGAGI (reference sequence). This CDR3 is 14 amino acids long. V shed 0 bases and J shed 4 bases, with 9 bases lying between them.

In its sample, this clone was seen once. This chain links TRBV5-5 with TRBJ2-1, with D possibly being TRBD1 (5 bases). The CDR3 is 13 residues long. V lost 0 bases and J 10 bases, leaving 11 bases between the germline ends. CDR1 SGHKS and CDR2 YYEKEE come from the germline V gene (reference sequence). The CDR3 nucleotides are TGTGCCAGCAGCTTGGTTGGGGCTCGAGAGCAGTTCTTC. Translated: CASSLVGAREQFF.

Concerning this clone itself: Its ends do not fully match the called genes, so a read error is possible. The chain carries TRBV4-1 and TRBJ2-1; D not resolved. The CDR3 sequence is 17 residues long. Germline V CDR1 and CDR2: MGHRA, YSYEKL. The CDR3 bases are TGCGCCCGCAGCCGACCTGTGACGGATTCTTCCTACAATGAGCAGTTCTTC. Its translation: CARSRPVTDSSYNEQFF.

V is TRBV11-2 and J is TRBJ1-1; D uncertain. Germline V gene sequence: CDR1 SGHAT, CDR2 FQNNGV. The CDR3 spans 14 residues. Trimming removed 3 bases at V and 3 bases at J, with 11 bases between. This CDR3 reads CASSFFELDTEAFF. DNA of the CDR3: TGTGCCAGCAGCTTTTTCGAGTTGGACACTGAAGCTTTCTTT.

The rearrangement links TRBV6-5 to TRBJ2-4; D might be TRBD1 or TRBD2, each matching 5 bases. The germline V and J ends were trimmed by 10 bases and 0 bases, with 13 bases remaining between them. This CDR3 comprises 14 residues. Germline lookup yields CDR1 MNHEY and CDR2 SVGAGI. The CDR3 DNA is TGTGCCACTCTTCTGAGGGGAGCCAAAAACATTCAGTACTTC. It is translated as CATLLRGAKNIQYF.

The J gene is TRBJ1-1, the V gene TRBV5-6; 7 nucleotides line up with TRBD1. The V gene end was trimmed by 4 bases and the J gene end by 8 bases; junction bases not matched to a gene: 5. The CDR3 is 12 residues long. Germline assignment: CDR1 SGHDT and CDR2 YYEEEE. CDR3 coding DNA: TGTGCCAGCAGCCCCGGGACAGCCGAAGCTTTCTTT. Encoded protein: CASSPGTAEAFF.

The chain uses TRBV7-9 and TRBJ2-3; D uncertain. Germline V gene lookup returns CDR1 SEHNR and CDR2 FQNEAQ (reference sequence). The CDR3 has 14 residues. With 5 bases removed from V and 2 bases from J, the gap between germline ends came to 11 bases. The CDR3 DNA sequence: TGTGCCAGCAGCGGTCCTGAAGCCACAGATACGCAGTATTTT. Translated, it gives CASSGPEATDTQYF.

The chain carries TRBV27 and TRBJ2-2; 8 positions agree with TRBD1. The V gene end was trimmed by 6 bases and the J gene end by 2 bases; junction bases not matched to a gene: 2. CDR3 size: 14 residues. Germline V gives CDR1 MNHEY, CDR2 SMNVEV (reference sequence). As DNA, the CDR3 is TGTGCCAGCAGCACAGGGGGTAACACCGGGGAGCTGTTTTTT. Translating gives CASSTGGNTGELFF.

The J gene is TRBJ2-2, the V gene TRBV4-2; D ambiguous. V gave up 4 bases and J gave up 2 bases, with 17 bases separating them. The CDR3 runs 17 residues. Germline values: CDR1 LGHNA, CDR2 YNFKEQ. DNA for the CDR3: TGTGCCAGCAGCCTCGATCTGTCCAGTCTAAACACCGGGGAGCTGTTTTTT. Its protein product is CASSLDLSSLNTGELFF.

The chain's CDR3 is CASSDDPHEVDRGDSPLHF. CDR3 in DNA: TGTGCCAGCAGTGATGACCCCCACGAAGTCGACAGGGGAGATTCACCCCTCCACTTT. The V and J genes are TRBV6-1 and TRBJ1-6; 8 positions match TRBD1. Unmatched junction bases numbered 18, after V lost 3 bases and J lost 8 bases. CDR1 is MNHNS, CDR2 SASEGT, per germline. The CDR3 extends over 19 amino acids.

This chain joins TRBV4-1 and TRBJ2-5, with D possibly being TRBD1 (6 bases). The V gene's germline CDR1 is MGHRA and CDR2 YSYEKL. V gave up 0 bases and J gave up 4 bases, with 12 bases separating them. This CDR3 contains 15 residues. The CDR3 loop is CASSQDLVGGETQYF. The CDR3 DNA follows: TGCGCCAGCAGCCAAGATTTAGTAGGGGGAGAGACCCAGTACTTC.

The count of this clone is one. The genes are TRBV7-2 and TRBJ2-7, with D hard to call. The ends were cut back, 0 bases at V and 6 bases at J, with 12 bases in the middle. The germline V gene has CDR1 SGHTA and CDR2 FQGNSA. The CDR3 covers 14 residues. The CDR3 DNA is TGTGCCAGCAGCTTAGCCTTTTCTACGCGCGAGCAGTACTTC. This gives the protein CASSLAFSTREQYF.

The chain carries TRBV9 and TRBJ2-7, with a weak D call TRBD1 (6 bases). The V end was cut by 4 bases, the J end by 3 bases, with 14 bases between. The CDR3 has 14 amino acids. Germline values: CDR1 SGDLS, CDR2 YYNGEE. CDR3 coding DNA: TGTGCCAGCAGCATCCGGGACAATCACTACGAGCAGTACTTC. Its translation: CASSIRDNHYEQYF.

With respect to this clone: This same CDR3 is encoded by further DNA sequences in the sample. CDR3 in amino acids: CASSLDGTDTQYF. The CDR3 DNA reads TGTGCCAGCAGTTTGGACGGCACAGATACGCAGTATTTT. This chain connects TRBV7-8 to TRBJ2-3, with no clear D. Trimming took 6 bases from V and 1 from J, leaving 8 bases between them. The CDR3 contains 13 residues. CDR1 and CDR2 (germline): SGHVS, FQNEAQ.

V gene TRBV6-2 or TRBV6-3 combines with J gene TRBJ1-1; D call uncertain. Between the trimmed V and J ends, which lost 4 bases and 5 bases, there was a span of 11 bases. The CDR3 length is 13 residues. Germline V gives CDR1 MNHEY, CDR2 SVGEGT. The CDR3: CASSFNLGTEAFF. In DNA form, the CDR3 reads TGTGCCAGCAGTTTTAACCTTGGGACTGAAGCTTTCTTT.

The rearrangement uses TRBV5-1 and TRBJ2-1; TRBD1 or TRBD2 may be the D gene (5 bases each). Germline assignment: CDR1 SGHRS and CDR2 YFSETQ. The CDR3 sequence is 12 residues long. V was trimmed by 0 bases and J by 8 bases, leaving 6 bases between them. CDR3 loop: CASSLGGDEQFF. DNA for the CDR3: TGCGCCAGCAGCTTGGGAGGGGATGAGCAGTTCTTC.

This chain uses TRBV19 with TRBJ2-1; TRBD2 aligns across 10 bases. The junction had 10 bases not matched to a gene; V was cut back by 10 bases and J by 4 bases. Germline V lookup: CDR1 LNHDA, CDR2 SQIVND (reference sequence). The CDR3 is 15 residues long. The chain's CDR3 is CATTLGTSEYNEQFF. CDR3 in DNA: TGTGCCACCACCCTTGGGACTAGCGAATACAATGAGCAGTTCTTC.

This chain joins TRBV5-5 and TRBJ2-7; D gene ambiguous. From germline, CDR1 is SGHKS and CDR2 YYEKEE (reference sequence). This CDR3 comprises 14 residues. V lost 4 bases and J lost 1, with 12 bases in between. The DNA of the CDR3 is TGTGCCAGCAGCCCCGAGTTCGGGTCCTACGAGCAGTACTTC. Encoded protein: CASSPEFGSYEQYF.

The chain employs TRBV12-3 or TRBV12-4 and TRBJ2-1; the match to TRBD2 covers 7 bases. The CDR3 has 13 residues. V was clipped by 3 bases and J by 6 bases; unmatched bases: 2. This CDR3 is CASSFSGANEQFF. As DNA, the CDR3 is TGTGCCAGCAGTTTCAGCGGGGCCAATGAGCAGTTCTTC.

The chain has TRBV7-8 and TRBJ2-7; D is perhaps TRBD2 (5 bases). The CDR3 covers 16 residues. The germline V and J ends were trimmed by 6 bases and 3 bases, with 21 bases remaining between them. In germline, CDR1 is SGHVS, CDR2 FQNEAQ. CDR3 sequence (DNA): TGTGCCAGCAGTCTGATTCTGAGAGGGCAGGACTACGAGCAGTACTTC. Residues: CASSLILRGQDYEQYF.

The table lists this clone with a count of one. This sequence joins TRBV4-3 and TRBJ1-1; D uncertain. The CDR3 contains 17 residues. Germline V gene data show CDR1 as LGHNA and CDR2 as YSLEER. The ends were cut back, 2 bases at V and 0 bases at J, with 16 bases in the middle. CDR3 residues: CASSQIGPLGLNTEAFF. The CDR3 DNA reads as TGCGCCAGCAGCCAAATAGGGCCGTTGGGATTGAACACTGAAGCTTTCTTT.

V and J are TRBV6-2 or TRBV6-3 and TRBJ1-2; D is ambiguous. The CDR3 has 15 amino acids. Germline V lookup: CDR1 MNHEY, CDR2 SVGEGT. V gave up 2 bases and J gave up 3 bases, with 13 bases separating them. DNA of the CDR3: TGTGCCAGCAGTTACGCCCAACCCCAGGACTATGGCTACACCTTC. This gives the protein CASSYAQPQDYGYTF.